This TCR beta chain was captured by sequencing in a study of blood T cell repertoires in COVID-19. Background on the study: Whether acute or convalescent, the COVID-19 samples came from the United States, Italy and Spain.

Measured with immunoSEQ multiplex PCR; TCRdb has only the in-frame clones, and not every one. This sample yields 150,000 to 200,000 clones, of which about 85% are seen a single time; around 23% belongs to the top ten. From germline, CDR1 is SGHNT and CDR2 YENEEA. V gave up 2 bases and J gave up 3 bases; unmatched junction bases: 3. The CDR3 has 15 amino acids. Allocation to cohorts depended on clinical history reported by the participants. The chain has TRBV11-3 and TRBJ2-5, with 10 positions matching TRBD2. The receptor comes from a woman in her thirties or forties in a cohort exposed to, infected with or recovered from COVID-19 (not recorded which). The sequencing input was PBMCs or T cells enriched from blood (not recorded which). The CDR3 is CASSLRLAGEETQYF. As DNA, the CDR3 is TGTGCCAGCAGCTTAAGGCTAGCGGGAGAAGAGACCCAGTACTTC.